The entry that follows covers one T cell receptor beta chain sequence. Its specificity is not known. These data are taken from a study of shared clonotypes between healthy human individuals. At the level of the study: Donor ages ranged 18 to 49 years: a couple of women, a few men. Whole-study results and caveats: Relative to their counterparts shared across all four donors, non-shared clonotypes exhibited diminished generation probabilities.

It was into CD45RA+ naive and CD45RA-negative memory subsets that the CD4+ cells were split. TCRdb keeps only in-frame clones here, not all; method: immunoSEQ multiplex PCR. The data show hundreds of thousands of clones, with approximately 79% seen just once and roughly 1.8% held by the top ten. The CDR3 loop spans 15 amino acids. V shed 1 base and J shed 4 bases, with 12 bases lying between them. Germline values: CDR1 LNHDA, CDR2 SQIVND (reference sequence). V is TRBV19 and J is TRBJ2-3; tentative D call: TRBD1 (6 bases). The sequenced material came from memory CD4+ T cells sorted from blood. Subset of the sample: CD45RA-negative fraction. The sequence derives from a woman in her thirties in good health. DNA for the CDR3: TGTGCCAGTAGTATAGGAAACAGGGACGCAGATACGCAGTATTTT. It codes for CASSIGNRDADTQYF.